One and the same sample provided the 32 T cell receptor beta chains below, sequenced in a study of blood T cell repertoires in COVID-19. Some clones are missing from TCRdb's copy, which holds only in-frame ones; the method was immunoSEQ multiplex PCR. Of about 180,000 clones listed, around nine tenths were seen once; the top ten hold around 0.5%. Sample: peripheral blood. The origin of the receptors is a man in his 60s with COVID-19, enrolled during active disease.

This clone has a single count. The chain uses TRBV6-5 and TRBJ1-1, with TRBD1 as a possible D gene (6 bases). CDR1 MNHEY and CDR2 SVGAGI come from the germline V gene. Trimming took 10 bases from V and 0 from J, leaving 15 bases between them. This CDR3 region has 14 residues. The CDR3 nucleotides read TGTGCCACCGAGGGGGGGGCCCTGAACACTGAAGCTTTCTTT. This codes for CATEGGALNTEAFF.

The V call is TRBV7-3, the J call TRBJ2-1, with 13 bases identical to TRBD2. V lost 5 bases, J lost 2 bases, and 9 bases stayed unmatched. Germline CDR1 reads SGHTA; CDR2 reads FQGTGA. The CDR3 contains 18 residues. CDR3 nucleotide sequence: TGTGCCAGCAGCCTACAACCAGGACTAGCGGGGGCCTACAATGAGCAGTTCTTC. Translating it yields CASSLQPGLAGAYNEQFF.

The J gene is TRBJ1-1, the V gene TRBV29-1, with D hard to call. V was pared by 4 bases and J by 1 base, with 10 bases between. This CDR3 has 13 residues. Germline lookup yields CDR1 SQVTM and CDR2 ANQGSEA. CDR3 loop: CSVAGIENTEAFF. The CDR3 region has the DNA TGCAGCGTTGCCGGGATCGAGAACACTGAAGCTTTCTTT.

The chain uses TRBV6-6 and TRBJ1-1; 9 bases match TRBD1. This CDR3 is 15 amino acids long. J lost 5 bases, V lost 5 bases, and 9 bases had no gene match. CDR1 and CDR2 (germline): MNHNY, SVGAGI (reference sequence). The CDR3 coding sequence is TGTGCCAGCAGTAACAGACAGGGGGGAGCAACTGAAGCTTTCTTT. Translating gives CASSNRQGGATEAFF.

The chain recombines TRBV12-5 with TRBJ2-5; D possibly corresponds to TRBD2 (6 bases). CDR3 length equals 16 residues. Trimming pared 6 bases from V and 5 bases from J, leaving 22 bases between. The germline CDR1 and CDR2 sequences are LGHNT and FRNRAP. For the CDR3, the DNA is TGTGCTAGTGGGGACCTTTTCGGGACTCGGGCGGAGACCCAGTACTTC. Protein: CASGDLFGTRAETQYF.

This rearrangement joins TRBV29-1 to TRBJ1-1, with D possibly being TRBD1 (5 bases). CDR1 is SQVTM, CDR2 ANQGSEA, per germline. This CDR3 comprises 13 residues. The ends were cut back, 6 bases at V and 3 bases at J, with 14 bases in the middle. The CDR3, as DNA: TGCAGCGTCCGACAGTTGATTGACACTGAAGCTTTCTTT. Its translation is CSVRQLIDTEAFF.

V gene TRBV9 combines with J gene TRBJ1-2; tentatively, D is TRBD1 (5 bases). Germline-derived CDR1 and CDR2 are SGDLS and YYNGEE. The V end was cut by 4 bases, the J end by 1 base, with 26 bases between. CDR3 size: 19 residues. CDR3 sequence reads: CASSPVILGAAGINYGYTF. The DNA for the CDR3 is TGTGCCAGCAGCCCAGTCATTCTAGGGGCGGCAGGGATTAACTATGGCTACACCTTC.

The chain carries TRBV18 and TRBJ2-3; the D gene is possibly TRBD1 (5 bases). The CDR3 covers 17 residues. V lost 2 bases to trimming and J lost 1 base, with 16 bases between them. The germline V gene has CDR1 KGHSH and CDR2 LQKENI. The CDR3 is CASSPRGSDLGTDTQYF. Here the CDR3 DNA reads TGTGCCAGCTCACCAAGGGGTTCAGACCTTGGCACAGATACGCAGTATTTT.

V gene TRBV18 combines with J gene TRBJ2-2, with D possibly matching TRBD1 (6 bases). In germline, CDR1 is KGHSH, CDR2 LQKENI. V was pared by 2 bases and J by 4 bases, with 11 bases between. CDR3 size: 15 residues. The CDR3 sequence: CASSPVTGSTGELFF. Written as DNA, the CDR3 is TGTGCCAGCTCACCAGTAACAGGGAGCACCGGGGAGCTGTTTTTT.

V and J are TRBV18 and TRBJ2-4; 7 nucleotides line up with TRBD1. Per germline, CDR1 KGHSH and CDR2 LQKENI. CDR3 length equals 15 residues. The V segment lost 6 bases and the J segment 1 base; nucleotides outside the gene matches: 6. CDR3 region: CASSRDRAAKNIQYF. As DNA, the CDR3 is TGTGCCAGCTCCCGAGACAGGGCGGCCAAAAACATTCAGTACTTC.

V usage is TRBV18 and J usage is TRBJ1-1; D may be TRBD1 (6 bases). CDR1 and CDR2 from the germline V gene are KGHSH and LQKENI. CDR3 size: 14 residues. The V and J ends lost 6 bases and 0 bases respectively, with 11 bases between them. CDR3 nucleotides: TGTGCCAGCTCCCGGGACACCATGAACACTGAAGCTTTCTTT. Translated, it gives CASSRDTMNTEAFF. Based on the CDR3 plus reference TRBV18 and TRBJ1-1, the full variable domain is NAGVMQNPRHLVRRRGQEARLRCSPMKGHSHVYWYRQLPEEGLKFMVYLQKENIIDESGMPKERFSAEFPKEGPSILRIQQVVRGDSAAYFCASSRDTMNTEAFFGQGTRLTVV.

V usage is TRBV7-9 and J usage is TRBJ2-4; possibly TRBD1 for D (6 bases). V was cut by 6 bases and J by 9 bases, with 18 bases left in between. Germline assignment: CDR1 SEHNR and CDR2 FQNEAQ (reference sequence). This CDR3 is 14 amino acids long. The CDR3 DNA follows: TGTGCCAGCAGGAATGGACAGCCCAGGAGCATTCAGTACTTC. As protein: CASRNGQPRSIQYF.

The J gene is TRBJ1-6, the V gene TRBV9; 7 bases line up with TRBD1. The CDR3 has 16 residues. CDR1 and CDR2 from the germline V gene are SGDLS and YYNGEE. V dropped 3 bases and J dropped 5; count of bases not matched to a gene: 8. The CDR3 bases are TGTGCCAGCAGCGCAGGAGCCGGGACAGATAATTCACCCCTCCACTTT. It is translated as CASSAGAGTDNSPLHF.

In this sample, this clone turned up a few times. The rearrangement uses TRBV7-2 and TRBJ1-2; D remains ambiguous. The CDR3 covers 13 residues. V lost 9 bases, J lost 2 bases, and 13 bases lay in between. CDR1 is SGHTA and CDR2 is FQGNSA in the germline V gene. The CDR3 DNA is TGTGCCAGTACCGCTGCGGGAAACTATGGCTACACCTTC. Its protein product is CASTAAGNYGYTF. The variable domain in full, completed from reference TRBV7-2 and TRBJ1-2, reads GAGVSQSPSNKVTEKGKDVELRCDPISGHTALYWYRQSLGQGLEFLIYFQGNSAPDKSGLPSDRFSAERTGGSVSTLTIQRTQQEDSAVYLCASTAAGNYGYTFGSGTRLTVV.

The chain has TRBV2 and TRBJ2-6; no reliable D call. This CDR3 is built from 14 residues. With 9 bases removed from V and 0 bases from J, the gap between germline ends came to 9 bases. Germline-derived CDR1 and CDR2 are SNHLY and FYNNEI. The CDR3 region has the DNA TGTGCCAGTACCCCGGGCTCTGGGGCCAACGTCCTGACTTTC. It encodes CASTPGSGANVLTF.

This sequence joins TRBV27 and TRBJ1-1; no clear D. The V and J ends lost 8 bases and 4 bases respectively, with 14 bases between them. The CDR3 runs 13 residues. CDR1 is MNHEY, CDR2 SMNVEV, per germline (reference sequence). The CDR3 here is CASGERWSTEAFF. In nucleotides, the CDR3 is TGTGCCAGCGGCGAACGGTGGAGCACTGAAGCTTTCTTT.

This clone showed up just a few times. CDR3 coding DNA: TGTGCCACCCTCACTCTCCCCACCTACGAGCAGTACTTC. Residues: CATLTLPTYEQYF. The chain joins TRBV28 to TRBJ2-7; no firm D call. With 10 bases removed from V and 2 bases from J, the gap between germline ends came to 15 bases. The CDR3 is made up of 13 amino acids. Germline V CDR1 and CDR2: MDHEN, SYDVKM.

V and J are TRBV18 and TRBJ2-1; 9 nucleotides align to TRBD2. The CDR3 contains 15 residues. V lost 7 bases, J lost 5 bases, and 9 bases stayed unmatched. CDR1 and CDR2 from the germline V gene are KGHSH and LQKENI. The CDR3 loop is CASYTNLAGNNEQFF. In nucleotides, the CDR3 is TGTGCCAGCTACACCAATCTAGCGGGGAACAATGAGCAGTTCTTC.

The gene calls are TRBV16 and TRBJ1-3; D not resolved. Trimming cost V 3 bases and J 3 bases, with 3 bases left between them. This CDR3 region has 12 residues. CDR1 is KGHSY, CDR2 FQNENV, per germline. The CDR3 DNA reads TGTGCCAGCAGCCAGAGTGGAAACACCATATATTTT. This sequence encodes CASSQSGNTIYF.

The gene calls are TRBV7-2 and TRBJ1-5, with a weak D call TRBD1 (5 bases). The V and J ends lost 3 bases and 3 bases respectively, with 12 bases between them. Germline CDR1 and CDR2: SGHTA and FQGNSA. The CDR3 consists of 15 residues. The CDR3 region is CASSFSGLPNQPQHF. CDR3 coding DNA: TGTGCCAGCAGCTTTTCAGGGTTGCCCAATCAGCCCCAGCATTTT.

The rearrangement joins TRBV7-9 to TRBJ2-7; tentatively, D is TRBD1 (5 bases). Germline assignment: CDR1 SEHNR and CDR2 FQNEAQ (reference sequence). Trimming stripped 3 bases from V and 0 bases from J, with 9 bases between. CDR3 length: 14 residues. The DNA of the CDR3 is TGTGCCAGCAGCTTTTTGCAGGGCTCCTACGAGCAGTACTTC. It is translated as CASSFLQGSYEQYF.

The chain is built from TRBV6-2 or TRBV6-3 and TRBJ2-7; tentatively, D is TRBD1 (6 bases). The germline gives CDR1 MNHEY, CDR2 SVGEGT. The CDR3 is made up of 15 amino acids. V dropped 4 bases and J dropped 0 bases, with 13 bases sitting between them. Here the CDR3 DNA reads TGTGCCAGCAGTTCCTACAGGGTCCTCTCCTACGAGCAGTACTTC. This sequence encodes CASSSYRVLSYEQYF.

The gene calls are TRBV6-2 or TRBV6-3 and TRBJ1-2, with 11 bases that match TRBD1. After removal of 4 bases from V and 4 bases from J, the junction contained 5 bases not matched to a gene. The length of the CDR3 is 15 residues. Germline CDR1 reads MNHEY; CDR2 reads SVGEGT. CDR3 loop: CASSFGQGAAYGYTF. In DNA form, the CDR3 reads TGTGCCAGCAGTTTTGGACAGGGGGCGGCCTATGGCTACACCTTC.

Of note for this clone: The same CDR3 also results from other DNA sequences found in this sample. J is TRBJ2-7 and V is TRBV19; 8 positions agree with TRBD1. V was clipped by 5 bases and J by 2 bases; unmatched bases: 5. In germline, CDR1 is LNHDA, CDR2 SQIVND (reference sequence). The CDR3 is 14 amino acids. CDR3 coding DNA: TGTGCCAGTAGTCCCGGACAGGGACCCTACGAGCAGTACTTC. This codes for CASSPGQGPYEQYF.

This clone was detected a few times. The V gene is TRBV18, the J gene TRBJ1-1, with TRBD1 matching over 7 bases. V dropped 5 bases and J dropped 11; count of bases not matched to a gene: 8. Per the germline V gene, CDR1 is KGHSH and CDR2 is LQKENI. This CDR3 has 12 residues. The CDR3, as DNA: TGTGCCAGCTCAGGTCAGGGGGAAAGCGCTTTCTTT. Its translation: CASSGQGESAFF.

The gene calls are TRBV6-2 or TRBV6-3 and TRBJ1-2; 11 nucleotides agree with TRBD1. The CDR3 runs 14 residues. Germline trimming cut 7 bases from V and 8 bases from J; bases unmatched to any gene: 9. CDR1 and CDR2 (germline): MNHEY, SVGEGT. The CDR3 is CASTPGTGGWGYTF. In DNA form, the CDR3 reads TGTGCCAGCACCCCCGGGACAGGGGGGTGGGGCTACACCTTC.

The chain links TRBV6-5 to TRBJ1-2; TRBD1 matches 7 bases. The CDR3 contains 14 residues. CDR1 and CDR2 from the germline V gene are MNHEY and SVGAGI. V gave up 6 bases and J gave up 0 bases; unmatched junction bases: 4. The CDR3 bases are TGTGCCAGCAGATTGACAGGGACTAACTATGGCTACACCTTC. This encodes CASRLTGTNYGYTF.

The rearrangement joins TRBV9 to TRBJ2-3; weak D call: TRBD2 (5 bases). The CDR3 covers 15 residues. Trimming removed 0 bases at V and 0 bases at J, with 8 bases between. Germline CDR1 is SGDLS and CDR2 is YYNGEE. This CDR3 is CASSVAGGSTDTQYF. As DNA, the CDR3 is TGTGCCAGCAGCGTAGCCGGCGGGAGCACAGATACGCAGTATTTT.

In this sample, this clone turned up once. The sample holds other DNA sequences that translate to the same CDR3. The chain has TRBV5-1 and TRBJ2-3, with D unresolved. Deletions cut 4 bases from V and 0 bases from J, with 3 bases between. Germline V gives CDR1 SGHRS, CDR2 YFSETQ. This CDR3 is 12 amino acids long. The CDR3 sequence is CASSLSTDTQYF. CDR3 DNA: TGCGCCAGCAGCCTAAGCACAGATACGCAGTATTTT.

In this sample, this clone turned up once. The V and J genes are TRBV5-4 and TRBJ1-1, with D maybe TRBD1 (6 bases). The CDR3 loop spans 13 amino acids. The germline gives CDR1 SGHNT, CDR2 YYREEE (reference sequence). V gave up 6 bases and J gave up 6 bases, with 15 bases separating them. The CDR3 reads CASKPRGIAEAFF. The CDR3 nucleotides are TGTGCCAGCAAACCCAGGGGCATCGCTGAAGCTTTCTTT.

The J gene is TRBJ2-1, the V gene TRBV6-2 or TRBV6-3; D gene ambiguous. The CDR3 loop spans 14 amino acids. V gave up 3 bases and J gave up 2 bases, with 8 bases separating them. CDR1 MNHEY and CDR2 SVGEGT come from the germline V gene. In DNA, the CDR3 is TGTGCCAGCAGTTATGGGCCAACCTACAATGAGCAGTTCTTC. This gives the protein CASSYGPTYNEQFF.

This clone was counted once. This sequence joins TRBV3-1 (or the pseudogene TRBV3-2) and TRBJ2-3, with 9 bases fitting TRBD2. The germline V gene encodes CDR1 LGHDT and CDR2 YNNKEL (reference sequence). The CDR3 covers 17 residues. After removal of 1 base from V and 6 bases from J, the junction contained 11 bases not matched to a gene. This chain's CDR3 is CASSQGVAAGGQDTQYF. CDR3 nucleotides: TGTGCCAGCAGCCAAGGGGTGGCAGCGGGAGGCCAGGATACGCAGTATTTT.